Listed here are 7 T cell receptor beta chains from one sample, sequenced in a study of breast tumors, draining lymph nodes, adjacent tissues (TCRdb year 2016). Lymph node samples came from the axillary draining lymph nodes of breast cancer patients. Libraries came from multiplex PCR. The sequencer was an Illumina HiSeq 2000. The public sequencing data were trimmed at Q25 with fastp and processed into clonotypes with MiXCR by TCRdb, which kept only in-frame beta chains. All rows with the same CDR3 protein become a single entry with the most common DNA and genes. This sample is represented by some 250,000 distinct CDR3 sequences; about 34% of them were singletons. The top ten clonotypes cover 3.6% of the sample. The sample consisted of axillary lymph node tissue. The origin of the receptors is a female donor with breast cancer. Some clones in this sample may be carry-over from other donors' samples.

As concerns this clonotype: This sequence may be a read error, since a much larger clone differs from it by one base. This sequence joins TRBV7-9 and TRBJ2-7; a weak D match, TRBD1 (6 bases). CDR1 SEHNR and CDR2 FQNEAQ come from the germline V gene (reference sequence). This CDR3 contains 13 residues. CDR3 bases: TGTGCCAGCAGCCCCCGGACAGCCTACGAGCGGTACTTC. Translating it yields CASSPRTAYERYF.

V and J are TRBV24-1 and TRBJ1-5; tentative D call: TRBD1 (6 bases). The CDR3 totals 14 residues. Between the trimmed V and J ends, which lost 4 bases and 4 bases, there was a span of 10 bases. The germline V gene has CDR1 KGHDR and CDR2 SFDVKD. CDR3 nucleotides: TGTGCCACCAGTGAGTACAGGGTTAATCAGCCCCAGCATTTT. As protein: CATSEYRVNQPQHF.

The chain has TRBV18 and TRBJ2-3, with 7 bases fitting TRBD2. V lost 3 bases, J lost 1 base, and 7 bases stayed unmatched. Looked up from germline, CDR1 is KGHSH and CDR2 is LQKENI. The CDR3 totals 16 residues. The CDR3 reads CASSPYGLAGTDTQYF. DNA of the CDR3: TGTGCCAGCTCACCTTACGGCCTAGCGGGCACAGATACGCAGTATTTT.

This clonotype was found many times. The chain recombines TRBV19 with TRBJ2-6; TRBD1 is a possible D gene (5 bases). The CDR3 length is 16 residues. The germline CDR1 and CDR2 sequences are LNHDA and SQIVND (reference sequence). Trimming removed 2 bases at V and 0 bases at J, with 8 bases between. DNA of the CDR3: TGTGCCAGTAGTATAAGACAGCGCTCTGGGGCCAACGTCCTGACTTTC. Translating it yields CASSIRQRSGANVLTF.

The chain recombines TRBV30 with TRBJ1-6, with 7 bases fitting TRBD1. The germline CDR1 and CDR2 sequences are GTSNPN and SVGIG (reference sequence). The CDR3 has 12 residues. Losses at the gene ends were 3 bases for V and 12 bases for J; bases not matched to a gene: 5. The CDR3 here is CAWRVTGKPLHF. In nucleotides, the CDR3 is TGTGCCTGGAGAGTGACAGGGAAACCCCTCCACTTT.

This clonotype was found a few times. This chain joins TRBV5-1 and TRBJ2-1; 7 positions agree with TRBD2. Germline loops: CDR1 SGHRS, CDR2 YFSETQ. The length of the CDR3 is 15 residues. With 2 bases clipped from V and 3 bases from J, the junction kept 5 bases outside the gene matches. Here the CDR3 reads CASSFGGGSYNEQFF. The DNA for the CDR3 is TGCGCCAGCAGCTTCGGAGGCGGGAGCTACAATGAGCAGTTCTTC. Together with reference TRBV5-1 and TRBJ2-1, the CDR3 gives the full variable domain: KAGVTQTPRYLIKTRGQQVTLSCSPISGHRSVSWYQQTPGQGLQFLFEYFSETQRNKGNFPGRFSGRQFSNSRSEMNVSTLELGDSALYLCASSFGGGSYNEQFFGPGTRLTVL.

The sample holds many counts of this clonotype. The J gene is TRBJ2-1, the V gene TRBV20-1; 7 bases align to TRBD1. This CDR3 has 14 residues. Germline V gives CDR1 DFQATT, CDR2 SNEGSKA (reference sequence). V shed 2 bases, J shed 4 bases, and the junction held 5 bases outside the gene matches. The CDR3 is CSARYRGLYNEQFF. The CDR3 nucleotides read TGCAGTGCTAGATATAGGGGGCTTTACAATGAGCAGTTCTTC.